This is a list of T cell receptor beta chains from one sample in a study of cytomegalovirus exposure and HLA in healthy donors. Assay: immunoSEQ multiplex PCR; the TCRdb copy retains only in-frame clones and omits some. The data hold 100,000 to 150,000 clones, with about four fifths observed a single time. Sequencing input: PBMCs. These receptors all come from a man younger than 35 in good health and CMV-seronegative. Each CDR3 is given with its conserved first and last residue. Each record gives: clone size, J gene, D gene, V gene, CDR3 protein, CDR3 DNA. A D gene is named only where the DNA matches it firmly. Clone size is shown for a subset of rows, as once, few, many or a class of expanded clone.

clone size: .
J gene: TRBJ1-4
D gene: .
V gene: TRBV20-1
CDR3 protein: CSVPGGKLFF
CDR3 DNA: TGCAGTGTTCCGGGAGGAAAACTGTTTTTT

clone size: few
J gene: TRBJ1-1
D gene: .
V gene: TRBV29-1
CDR3 protein: CSVPNTDKANTEAFF
CDR3 DNA: TGCAGCGTTCCCAATACTGACAAGGCAAATACTGAAGCTTTCTTT

clone size: .
J gene: TRBJ2-7
D gene: TRBD1
V gene: TRBV5-5
CDR3 protein: CASSLGWGTGGEQYF
CDR3 DNA: TGTGCCAGCAGCTTGGGGTGGGGGACAGGGGGCGAGCAGTACTTC

clone size: .
J gene: TRBJ1-6
D gene: .
V gene: TRBV2
CDR3 protein: CASSEIHEDNSPLHF
CDR3 DNA: TGTGCCAGCAGTGAGATCCATGAGGATAATTCACCCCTCCACTTT

clone size: .
J gene: TRBJ1-1
D gene: .
V gene: TRBV19
CDR3 protein: CASRQGRNTEAFF
CDR3 DNA: TGTGCCAGTAGACAGGGACGGAACACTGAAGCTTTCTTT

clone size: .
J gene: TRBJ1-3
D gene: .
V gene: TRBV6-5
CDR3 protein: CASSSRDFGNTIYF
CDR3 DNA: TGTGCCAGCAGTTCCCGGGACTTTGGAAACACCATATATTTT

clone size: .
J gene: TRBJ2-2
D gene: TRBD1
V gene: TRBV4-3
CDR3 protein: CASSPVVDRVFGELFF
CDR3 DNA: TGCGCCAGCAGCCCTGTAGTGGACAGGGTTTTTGGGGAGCTGTTTTTT

clone size: .
J gene: TRBJ2-7
D gene: TRBD1
V gene: TRBV29-1
CDR3 protein: CSAGTGKYEQYF
CDR3 DNA: TGCAGCGCCGGGACAGGGAAGTACGAGCAGTACTTC

clone size: .
J gene: TRBJ2-1
D gene: TRBD2
V gene: TRBV6-1
CDR3 protein: CASSVRGGNSGEFF
CDR3 DNA: TGTGCCAGCAGTGTCCGAGGTGGTAATAGCGGGGAGTTCTTC

clone size: few
J gene: TRBJ1-1
D gene: TRBD1
V gene: TRBV18
CDR3 protein: CASSPRDRAVETEAFF
CDR3 DNA: TGTGCCAGCTCACCACGAGACAGGGCGGTGGAGACTGAAGCTTTCTTT

clone size: few
J gene: TRBJ2-7
D gene: TRBD2
V gene: TRBV19
CDR3 protein: CASSPWEGRNEQYF
CDR3 DNA: TGTGCCAGTAGTCCCTGGGAGGGTCGGAACGAGCAGTACTTC

clone size: .
J gene: TRBJ1-2
D gene: .
V gene: TRBV5-4
CDR3 protein: CASSSLSGSGYTF
CDR3 DNA: TGTGCCAGCAGCTCGCTATCAGGTTCTGGCTACACCTTC

clone size: .
J gene: TRBJ2-1
D gene: TRBD2
V gene: TRBV6-5
CDR3 protein: CASSYGGVVFF
CDR3 DNA: TGTGCCAGCAGTTACGGGGGGGTGGTGTTCTTC

clone size: .
J gene: TRBJ1-2
D gene: TRBD1
V gene: TRBV2
CDR3 protein: CASRDPGTGFYGYTF
CDR3 DNA: TGTGCCAGCAGAGACCCCGGGACAGGGTTCTATGGCTACACCTTC

clone size: .
J gene: TRBJ2-2
D gene: TRBD2
V gene: TRBV6-6
CDR3 protein: CASSYASGGLTGELFF
CDR3 DNA: TGTGCCAGCAGTTACGCAAGCGGGGGCCTCACCGGGGAGCTGTTTTTT

clone size: .
J gene: TRBJ1-4
D gene: TRBD1
V gene: TRBV7-6
CDR3 protein: CASSLSPTGHNEKLFF
CDR3 DNA: TGTGCCAGCAGCTTATCTCCGACAGGGCATAATGAAAAACTGTTTTTT

clone size: few
J gene: TRBJ1-3
D gene: .
V gene: TRBV29-1
CDR3 protein: CSVDRANTIYF
CDR3 DNA: TGCAGCGTTGATAGAGCAAACACCATATATTTT

clone size: few
J gene: TRBJ2-5
D gene: TRBD2
V gene: TRBV7-2
CDR3 protein: CASSLGGGGETQYF
CDR3 DNA: TGTGCCAGCAGCTTAGGGGGCGGGGGGGAGACCCAGTACTTC

clone size: .
J gene: TRBJ1-1
D gene: .
V gene: TRBV7-9
CDR3 protein: CASSRSFSRNTEAFF
CDR3 DNA: TGTGCCAGCAGCCGGAGCTTCTCCAGGAACACTGAAGCTTTCTTT

clone size: .
J gene: TRBJ2-7
D gene: .
V gene: TRBV5-1
CDR3 protein: CASSSGTGQGSLSSYEQYF
CDR3 DNA: TGCGCCAGCAGCTCCGGGACGGGACAAGGGTCCTTGAGCTCCTACGAGCAGTACTTC

clone size: .
J gene: TRBJ2-5
D gene: .
V gene: TRBV25-1
CDR3 protein: CASSGGGGAEQETQYF
CDR3 DNA: TGTGCCAGCAGTGGAGGGGGGGGAGCAGAGCAAGAGACCCAGTACTTC

clone size: .
J gene: TRBJ1-1
D gene: TRBD1
V gene: TRBV6-6
CDR3 protein: CASSYSAQGATEAFF
CDR3 DNA: TGTGCCAGCAGTTACTCCGCACAGGGGGCGACTGAAGCTTTCTTT